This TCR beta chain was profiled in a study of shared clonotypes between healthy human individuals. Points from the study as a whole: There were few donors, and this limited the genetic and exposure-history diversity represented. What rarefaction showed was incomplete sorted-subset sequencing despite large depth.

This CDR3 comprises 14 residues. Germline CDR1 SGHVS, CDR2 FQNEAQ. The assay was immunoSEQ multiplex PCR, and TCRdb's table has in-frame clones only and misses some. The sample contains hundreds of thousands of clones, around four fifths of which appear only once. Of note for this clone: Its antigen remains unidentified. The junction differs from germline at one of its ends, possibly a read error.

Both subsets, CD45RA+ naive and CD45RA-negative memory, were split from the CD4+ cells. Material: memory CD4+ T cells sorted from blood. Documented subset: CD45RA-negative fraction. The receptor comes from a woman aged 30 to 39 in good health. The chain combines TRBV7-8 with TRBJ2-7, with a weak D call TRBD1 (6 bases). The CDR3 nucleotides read TGTGCCAGCAGCCTAGCAGGGGTAAGGAACGAGCAGTACTTC. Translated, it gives CASSLAGVRNEQYF.